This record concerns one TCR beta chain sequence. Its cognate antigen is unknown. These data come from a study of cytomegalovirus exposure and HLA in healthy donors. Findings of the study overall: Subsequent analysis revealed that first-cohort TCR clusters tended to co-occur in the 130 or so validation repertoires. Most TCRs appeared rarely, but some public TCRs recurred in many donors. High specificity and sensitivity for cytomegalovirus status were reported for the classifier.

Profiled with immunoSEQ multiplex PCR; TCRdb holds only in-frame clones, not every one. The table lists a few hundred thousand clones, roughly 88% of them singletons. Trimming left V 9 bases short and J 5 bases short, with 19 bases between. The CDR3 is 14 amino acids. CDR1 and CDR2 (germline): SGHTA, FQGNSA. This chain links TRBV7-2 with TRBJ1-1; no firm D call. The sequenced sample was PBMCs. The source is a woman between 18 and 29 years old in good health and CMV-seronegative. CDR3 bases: TGTGCCAGTAGAGTTACACAGACGGGGACTGAAGCTTTCTTT. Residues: CASRVTQTGTEAFF.